Listed here are 23 T cell receptor beta chains from one sample, sequenced in a study of T cell changes during pregnancy in multiple sclerosis. Profiling relied on immunoSEQ multiplex PCR, and the TCRdb table lists in-frame clones only, not all of them. The sample shows approximately 57,000 clones, around 92% of them seen only once. Sequenced material: CD4+ T cells from peripheral blood mononuclear cells, taken in the second trimester of pregnancy. Source of these receptors: a female donor with multiple sclerosis, enrolled in a pregnancy study.

The chain has TRBV7-9 and TRBJ2-3; perhaps TRBD2 as D (5 bases). Germline CDR1 is SEHNR and CDR2 is FQNEAQ (reference sequence). V was trimmed by 2 bases and J by 0 bases, leaving 9 bases between them. The CDR3 is 15 amino acids. CDR3 sequence (DNA): TGTGCCAGCAGCTTATGGAGGCAGAGCACAGATACGCAGTATTTT. Translating it yields CASSLWRQSTDTQYF.

The chain employs TRBV30 and TRBJ1-2, with D perhaps TRBD1 (6 bases). V lost 1 base and J 4 bases, leaving 7 bases between the germline ends. The CDR3 spans 12 residues. CDR1 and CDR2 from the germline V gene are GTSNPN and SVGIG (reference sequence). CDR3 nucleotides: TGTGCCTGGAGTGCACAGGGCTATGGCTACACCTTC. Protein: CAWSAQGYGYTF. The full variable domain, in which reference TRBV30 and TRBJ1-2 provide the parts outside the CDR3, is SQTIHQWPATLVQPVGSPLSLECTVEGTSNPNLYWYRQAAGRGLQLLFYSVGIGQISSEVPQNLSASRPQDRQFILSSKKLLLSDSGFYLCAWSAQGYGYTFGSGTRLTVV.

The chain is built from TRBV18 and TRBJ1-1; 7 positions match TRBD1. Germline-derived CDR1 and CDR2 are KGHSH and LQKENI. V was pared by 5 bases and J by 0 bases, with 3 bases of the junction left unmatched. The CDR3 is 14 amino acids. The CDR3 DNA follows: TGTGCCAGCTCAGGCGGGACAGTGAACACTGAAGCTTTCTTT. Translated: CASSGGTVNTEAFF. The full variable domain, rest sourced from reference TRBV18 and TRBJ1-1, is NAGVMQNPRHLVRRRGQEARLRCSPMKGHSHVYWYRQLPEEGLKFMVYLQKENIIDESGMPKERFSAEFPKEGPSILRIQQVVRGDSAAYFCASSGGTVNTEAFFGQGTRLTVV.

The rearrangement uses TRBV29-1 and TRBJ1-2; D is possibly TRBD1 (6 bases). The germline V gene encodes CDR1 SQVTM and CDR2 ANQGSEA. This CDR3 is 14 amino acids long. V lost 3 bases and J lost 2, with 13 bases in between. CDR3 DNA: TGCAGCGTTGATTTCGGACAGTCGAACTATGGCTACACCTTC. Encoded protein: CSVDFGQSNYGYTF.

The J gene is TRBJ2-3, the V gene TRBV5-4; D gene uncertain. The CDR3 sequence is 12 residues long. Germline lookup yields CDR1 SGHNT and CDR2 YYREEE (reference sequence). The V gene lost 4 bases and the J gene lost 2 bases, with 5 bases spanning the gap. The CDR3 sequence is CASSPYTDTQYF. The CDR3 DNA reads as TGTGCCAGCAGCCCCTACACAGATACGCAGTATTTT. Complete variable domain (other parts from reference TRBV5-4 and TRBJ2-3): ETGVTQSPTHLIKTRGQQVTLRCSSQSGHNTVSWYQQALGQGPQFIFQYYREEENGRGNFPPRFSGLQFPNYSSELNVNALELDDSALYLCASSPYTDTQYFGPGTRLTVL.

This clone was counted once. V and J are TRBV19 and TRBJ1-4; 7 bases align to TRBD1. Looked up from germline, CDR1 is LNHDA and CDR2 is SQIVND (reference sequence). V lost 5 bases and J lost 8; bases outside the gene matches: 23. This CDR3 has 19 residues. The CDR3 bases are TGTGCCAGTAGTTCCATGGCGTACGGGACAGCCATCCCTGGGGAAAAACTGTTTTTT. Its protein is CASSSMAYGTAIPGEKLFF.

The chain carries TRBV10-3 and TRBJ2-1; perhaps TRBD2 as D (6 bases). Germline CDR1 is ENHRY and CDR2 is SYGVKD. The V and J ends lost 0 bases and 9 bases respectively, with 12 bases between them. The CDR3 spans 14 residues. The CDR3, as DNA: TGTGCCATCAGTGAGTCACTAGCCGAGGGTGAGCAGTTCTTC. It encodes CAISESLAEGEQFF.

The CDR3 here is CASSPRTLGQFF. The DNA for the CDR3 is TGTGCCAGCAGCCCTAGGACATTAGGGCAGTTCTTC. This rearrangement joins TRBV28 to TRBJ2-1, with a possible D match to TRBD1 (5 bases). The germline CDR1 and CDR2 sequences are MDHEN and SYDVKM. The CDR3 has 12 amino acids. V lost 6 bases to trimming and J lost 12 bases, with 15 bases between them.

The CDR3: CASSPSGGEETQYF. CDR3 DNA: TGTGCCAGCAGCCCGTCAGGGGGCGAGGAGACCCAGTACTTC. V usage is TRBV28 and J usage is TRBJ2-5, with 8 bases identical to TRBD1. CDR1 and CDR2 (germline): MDHEN, SYDVKM. The CDR3 covers 14 residues. V lost 6 bases and J lost 5; bases outside the gene matches: 8.

The chain couples TRBV7-2 to TRBJ2-7; 7 bases match TRBD2. Germline V gene data show CDR1 as SGHTA and CDR2 as FQGNSA. V trimming: 0 bases; J trimming: 3 bases; junction bases outside the gene matches: 5. The CDR3 runs to 15 residues. CDR3 sequence reads: CASSLAGGPVYEQYF. In DNA form, the CDR3 reads TGTGCCAGCAGCTTAGCGGGAGGGCCGGTCTACGAGCAGTACTTC.

This chain joins TRBV28 and TRBJ2-7; 7 nucleotides agree with TRBD1. The V segment lost 3 bases and the J segment 3 bases; nucleotides outside the gene matches: 2. The CDR3 consists of 13 residues. In germline, CDR1 is MDHEN, CDR2 SYDVKM. In DNA, the CDR3 is TGTGCCAGCAGTTTTTGGGACAGCTACGAGCAGTACTTC. The encoded protein is CASSFWDSYEQYF.

This clone has just a few counts. The chain carries TRBV28 and TRBJ1-1; no definite D call. Germline lookup yields CDR1 MDHEN and CDR2 SYDVKM. This CDR3 has 14 amino acids. V dropped 9 bases and J dropped 4 bases, with 18 bases sitting between them. The CDR3 nucleotides read TGTGCCAGTGACGGTGCCACCGGGAGCACTGAAGCTTTCTTT. It translates to CASDGATGSTEAFF.

The chain carries TRBV7-6 and TRBJ2-2; the match to TRBD2 covers 8 bases. The CDR3 consists of 17 residues. Germline V gene lookup returns CDR1 SGHVS and CDR2 FNYEAQ. V was clipped by 2 bases and J by 0 bases; unmatched bases: 5. CDR3 DNA: TGTGCCAGCAGCTTACTCGGGAGGGCCCCGAACACCGGGGAGCTGTTTTTT. Its protein product is CASSLLGRAPNTGELFF.

The rearrangement joins TRBV7-3 to TRBJ2-7; tentative D call: TRBD2 (5 bases). The CDR3 extends over 15 amino acids. CDR1 and CDR2 from the germline V gene are SGHTA and FQGTGA. The V end was cut by 4 bases, the J end by 0 bases, with 13 bases between. CDR3 residues: CASSWAGGASYEQYF. The CDR3 DNA is TGTGCCAGCAGCTGGGCAGGAGGTGCCTCCTACGAGCAGTACTTC.

The chain is built from TRBV5-5 and TRBJ2-1, with D perhaps TRBD2 (5 bases). The ends were cut back, 4 bases at V and 9 bases at J, with 20 bases in the middle. This CDR3 region has 15 residues. Germline CDR1 is SGHKS and CDR2 is YYEKEE (reference sequence). CDR3 sequence: CASSLVFGELGEQFF. As DNA, the CDR3 is TGTGCCAGCAGCCTCGTTTTTGGGGAGCTGGGTGAGCAGTTCTTC.

The V and J genes are TRBV12-5 and TRBJ2-5, with 9 bases aligning to TRBD1. The V segment lost 1 base and the J segment 5 bases; nucleotides outside the gene matches: 8. The CDR3 loop spans 16 amino acids. Germline lookup yields CDR1 LGHNT and CDR2 FRNRAP. The CDR3 loop reads CASGLGQQGAAETQYF. The CDR3 coding sequence is TGTGCTAGTGGTTTGGGGCAACAGGGGGCCGCGGAGACCCAGTACTTC. Full variable domain (outside the CDR3, taken from reference TRBV12-5 and TRBJ2-5): DARVTQTPRHKVTEMGQEVTMRCQPILGHNTVFWYRQTMMQGLELLAYFRNRAPLDDSGMPKDRFSAEMPDATLATLKIQPSEPRDSAVYFCASGLGQQGAAETQYFGPGTRLLVL.

V is TRBV5-8 and J is TRBJ1-5, with D perhaps matching TRBD1 (5 bases). CDR1 is SGHTS, CDR2 YDEGEE, per germline. V was clipped by 0 bases and J by 0 bases, with 10 bases between them. The CDR3 contains 16 residues. This CDR3 is CASSLGWGPSNQPQHF. Here the CDR3 DNA reads TGTGCCAGCAGCTTGGGTTGGGGCCCTAGCAATCAGCCCCAGCATTTT.

The chain combines TRBV11-2 with TRBJ2-7; 7 bases match TRBD2. The CDR3 is 17 residues long. CDR1 SGHAT and CDR2 FQNNGV come from the germline V gene. Losses at the gene ends were 6 bases for V and 2 bases for J; bases not matched to a gene: 16. Here the CDR3 reads CASRAIKGGHPPYEQYF. The CDR3 nucleotides are TGTGCCAGCAGGGCGATAAAGGGAGGGCACCCCCCCTACGAGCAGTACTTC.

This sequence joins TRBV6-5 and TRBJ1-5; D is unclear. V dropped 3 bases and J dropped 6 bases, with 9 bases sitting between them. This CDR3 comprises 13 residues. From germline, CDR1 is MNHEY and CDR2 SVGAGI. This CDR3 reads CASSYVSGQPQHF. The CDR3 DNA reads TGTGCCAGCAGTTATGTGAGTGGTCAGCCCCAGCATTTT.

The gene calls are TRBV27 and TRBJ2-7; 7 nucleotides agree with TRBD2. The CDR3 is 16 residues long. Trimming cost V 0 bases and J 4 bases; bases outside gene matches: 9. Germline values: CDR1 MNHEY, CDR2 SMNVEV (reference sequence). The CDR3 region is CASSLSIGGSGYEQYF. The CDR3 DNA is TGTGCCAGCAGTTTATCGATAGGCGGGAGCGGGTACGAGCAGTACTTC.

V and J are TRBV5-1 and TRBJ2-7, with D possibly matching TRBD1 (6 bases). The CDR3 is 16 residues long. Looked up from germline, CDR1 is SGHRS and CDR2 is YFSETQ. V was cut by 4 bases and J by 0 bases, with 17 bases left in between. This chain's CDR3 is CASSPERTASSYEQYF. For the CDR3, the DNA is TGCGCCAGCAGCCCCGAGAGGACAGCGAGCTCCTACGAGCAGTACTTC.

This chain links TRBV6-6 with TRBJ1-6, with D maybe TRBD1 (5 bases). Trimming took 6 bases from V and 5 from J, leaving 5 bases between them. CDR3 length equals 12 residues. Germline V gene data show CDR1 as MNHNY and CDR2 as SVGAGI (reference sequence). CDR3: CASRGDNSPLHF. Here the CDR3 DNA reads TGTGCCAGCAGAGGGGATAATTCACCCCTCCACTTT.

The V call is TRBV27, the J call TRBJ2-7; tentative D call: TRBD2 (5 bases). The V end lost 3 bases, the J end lost 3 bases, and 15 bases lay between the germline ends. The CDR3 spans 15 residues. The germline V gene encodes CDR1 MNHEY and CDR2 SMNVEV (reference sequence). CDR3 amino acids: CASSLKGWGVYEQYF. The CDR3 DNA reads TGTGCCAGCAGTTTGAAGGGCTGGGGAGTCTACGAGCAGTACTTC.